The entry below describes one TCR beta chain. Antigen: not known. Authors' methods: Junction-only sequences produced by ImmunoSEQ had no quality scores, so filtering differed. Some clones are missing from TCRdb's copy, which holds only in-frame ones; the method was immunoSEQ multiplex PCR. Clone size and V and J calls were adopted from that table, with D and trimming inferred from the DNA. Seen here are a few million clones, 95% observed once, and the top ten hold around 0.13%. The sample comes from a study of shared clonotypes between healthy human individuals. Study-wide results and caveats: Sequencing depth was predicted to influence how clonotypes are shared among donors.

This sequence originates from a man younger than 35 in good health. Sample: naive CD4+ T cells sorted from blood. Documented subset: CD45RA+ positively selected.

CDR3 protein: CASSLGGSTSYEQYF. In DNA form, the CDR3 reads TGTGCCAGCTCCCTTGGGGGGTCCACCTCTTACGAGCAGTACTTC. The rearrangement joins TRBV28 to TRBJ2-7; perhaps TRBD2 as D (6 bases). The CDR3 is 15 residues long. Trimming stripped 8 bases from V and 4 bases from J, with 21 bases between. Germline V gene lookup returns CDR1 MDHEN and CDR2 SYDVKM.